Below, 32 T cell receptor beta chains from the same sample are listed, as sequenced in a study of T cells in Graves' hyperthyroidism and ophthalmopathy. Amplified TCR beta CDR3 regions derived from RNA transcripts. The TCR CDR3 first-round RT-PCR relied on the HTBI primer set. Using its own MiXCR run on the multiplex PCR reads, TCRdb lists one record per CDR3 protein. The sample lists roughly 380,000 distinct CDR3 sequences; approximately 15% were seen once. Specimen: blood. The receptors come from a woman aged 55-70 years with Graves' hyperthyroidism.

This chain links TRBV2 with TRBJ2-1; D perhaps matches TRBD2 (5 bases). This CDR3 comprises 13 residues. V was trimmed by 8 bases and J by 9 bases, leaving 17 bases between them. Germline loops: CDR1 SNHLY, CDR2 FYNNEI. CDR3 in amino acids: CASGQRDWGEQFF. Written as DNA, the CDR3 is TGTGCCAGCGGTCAGAGGGATTGGGGTGAGCAGTTCTTC.

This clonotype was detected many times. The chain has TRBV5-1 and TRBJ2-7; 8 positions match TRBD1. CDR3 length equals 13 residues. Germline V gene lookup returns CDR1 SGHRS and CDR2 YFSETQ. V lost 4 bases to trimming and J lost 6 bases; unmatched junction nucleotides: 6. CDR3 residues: CASSRRTGSEQYF. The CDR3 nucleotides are TGCGCCAGCAGCAGAAGGACAGGGAGCGAGCAGTACTTC. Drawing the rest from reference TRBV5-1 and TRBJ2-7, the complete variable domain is KAGVTQTPRYLIKTRGQQVTLSCSPISGHRSVSWYQQTPGQGLQFLFEYFSETQRNKGNFPGRFSGRQFSNSRSEMNVSTLELGDSALYLCASSRRTGSEQYFGPGTRLTVT.

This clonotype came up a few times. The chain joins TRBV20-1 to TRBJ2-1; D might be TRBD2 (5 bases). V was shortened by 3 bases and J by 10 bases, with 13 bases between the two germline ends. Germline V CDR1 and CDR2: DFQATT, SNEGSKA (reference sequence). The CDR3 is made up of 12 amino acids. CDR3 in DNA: TGCAGTGCTAGTCCTCTAGCAAACGAGCAGTTCTTC. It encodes CSASPLANEQFF.

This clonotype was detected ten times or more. This CDR3 reads CSAEGFFNSYNEQFF. In DNA, the CDR3 is TGCAGTGCGGAAGGATTCTTCAACTCCTACAATGAGCAGTTCTTC. The chain recombines TRBV20-1 with TRBJ2-1; no clear D gene. The ends were cut back, 6 bases at V and 0 bases at J, with 15 bases in the middle. This CDR3 is 15 amino acids long. Germline-derived CDR1 and CDR2 are DFQATT and SNEGSKA (reference sequence).

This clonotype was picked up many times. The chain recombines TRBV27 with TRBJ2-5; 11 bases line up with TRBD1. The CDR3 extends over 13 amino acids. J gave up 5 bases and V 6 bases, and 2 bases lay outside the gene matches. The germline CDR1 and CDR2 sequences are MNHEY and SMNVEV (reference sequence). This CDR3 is CASRGQGDETQYF. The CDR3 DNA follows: TGTGCCAGCAGGGGACAGGGGGATGAGACCCAGTACTTC.

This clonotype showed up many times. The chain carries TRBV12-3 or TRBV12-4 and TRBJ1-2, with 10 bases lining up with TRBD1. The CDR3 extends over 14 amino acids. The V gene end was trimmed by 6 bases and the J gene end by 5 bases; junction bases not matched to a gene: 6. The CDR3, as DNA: TGTGCCAGCAGCCCTCTGGGACAGGGGTATGGCTACACCTTC. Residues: CASSPLGQGYGYTF.

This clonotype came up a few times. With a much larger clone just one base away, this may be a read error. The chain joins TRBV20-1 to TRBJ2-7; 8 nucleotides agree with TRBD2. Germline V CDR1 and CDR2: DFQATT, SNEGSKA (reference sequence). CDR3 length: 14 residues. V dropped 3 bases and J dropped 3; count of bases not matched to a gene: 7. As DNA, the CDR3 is TGCAGTGCTAGGACTAACGGGAGGGGCTACGAGCAGTACTTC. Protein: CSARTNGRGYEQYF.

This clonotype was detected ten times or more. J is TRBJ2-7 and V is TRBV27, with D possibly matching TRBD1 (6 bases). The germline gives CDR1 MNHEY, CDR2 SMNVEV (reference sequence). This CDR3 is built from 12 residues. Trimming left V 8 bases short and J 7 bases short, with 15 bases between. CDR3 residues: CASSTGSGEQYF. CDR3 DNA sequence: TGTGCCAGCTCAACAGGGTCGGGGGAGCAGTACTTC.

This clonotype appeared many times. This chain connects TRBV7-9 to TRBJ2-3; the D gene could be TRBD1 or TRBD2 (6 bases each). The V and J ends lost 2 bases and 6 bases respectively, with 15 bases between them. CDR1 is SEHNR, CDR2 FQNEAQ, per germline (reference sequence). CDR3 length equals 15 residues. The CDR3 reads CASSLQGTRGDTQYF. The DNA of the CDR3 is TGTGCCAGCAGCTTACAGGGGACTCGGGGTGATACGCAGTATTTT.

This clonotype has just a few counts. CDR3 sequence (DNA): TGTGCCAGTAGAAAGGGACTAGCGGGAGATTTCTATGAGCAGTTCTTC. Encoded protein: CASRKGLAGDFYEQFF. V and J are TRBV19 and TRBJ2-1; 14 bases match TRBD2. The CDR3 loop spans 16 amino acids. CDR1 is LNHDA and CDR2 is SQIVND in the germline V gene (reference sequence). The junction had 9 bases not matched to a gene; V was cut back by 6 bases and J by 8 bases.

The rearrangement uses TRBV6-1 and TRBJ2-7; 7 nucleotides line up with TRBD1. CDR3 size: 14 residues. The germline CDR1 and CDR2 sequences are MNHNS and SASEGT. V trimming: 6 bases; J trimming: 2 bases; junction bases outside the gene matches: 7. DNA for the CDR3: TGTGCCAGCAGCCGACAGGGCACTACCTACGAGCAGTACTTC. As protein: CASSRQGTTYEQYF.

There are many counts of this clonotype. The CDR3 DNA reads TGTGCCAGCAGCTTATCAGCGGGAGCCCACGAGCAGTACTTC. Translating it yields CASSLSAGAHEQYF. V is TRBV7-8 and J is TRBJ2-7, with TRBD2 identical over 8 bases. Germline V gene lookup returns CDR1 SGHVS and CDR2 FQNEAQ. V trimming: 2 bases; J trimming: 5 bases; junction bases outside the gene matches: 5. This CDR3 is built from 14 residues. The variable domain in full, with the rest retrieved from reference TRBV7-8 and TRBJ2-7, is GAGVSQSPRYKVAKRGQDVALRCDPISGHVSLFWYQQALGQGPEFLTYFQNEAQLDKSGLPSDRFFAERPEGSVSTLKIQRTQQEDSAVYLCASSLSAGAHEQYFGPGTRLTVT.

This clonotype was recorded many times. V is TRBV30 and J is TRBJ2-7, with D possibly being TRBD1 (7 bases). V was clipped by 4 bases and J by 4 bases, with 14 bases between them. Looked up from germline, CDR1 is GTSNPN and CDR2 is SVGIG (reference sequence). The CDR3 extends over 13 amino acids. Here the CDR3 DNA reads TGTGCCTGGAACCCCCAGGGGGGTTACGAGCAGTACTTC. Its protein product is CAWNPQGGYEQYF.

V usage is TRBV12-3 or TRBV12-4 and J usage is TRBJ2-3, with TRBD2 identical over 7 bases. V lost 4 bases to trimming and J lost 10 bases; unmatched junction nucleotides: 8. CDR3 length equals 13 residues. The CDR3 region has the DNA TGTGCCAGCAGTTCGCTCGGGGCGGGAGCGCAGTATTTT. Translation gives CASSSLGAGAQYF.

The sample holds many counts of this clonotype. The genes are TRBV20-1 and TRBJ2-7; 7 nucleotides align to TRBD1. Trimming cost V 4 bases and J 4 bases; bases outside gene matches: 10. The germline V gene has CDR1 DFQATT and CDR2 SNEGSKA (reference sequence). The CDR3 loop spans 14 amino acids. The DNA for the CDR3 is TGCAGTGCTATAGGTGACAGGGCGCTATACGAGCAGTACTTC. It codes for CSAIGDRALYEQYF.

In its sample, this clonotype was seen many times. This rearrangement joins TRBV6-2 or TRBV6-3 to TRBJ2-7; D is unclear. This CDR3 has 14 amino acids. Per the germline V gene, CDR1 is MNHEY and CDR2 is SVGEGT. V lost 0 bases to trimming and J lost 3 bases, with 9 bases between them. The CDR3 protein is CASSYSRGNYEQYF. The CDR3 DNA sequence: TGTGCCAGCAGTTACTCCCGTGGGAACTACGAGCAGTACTTC.

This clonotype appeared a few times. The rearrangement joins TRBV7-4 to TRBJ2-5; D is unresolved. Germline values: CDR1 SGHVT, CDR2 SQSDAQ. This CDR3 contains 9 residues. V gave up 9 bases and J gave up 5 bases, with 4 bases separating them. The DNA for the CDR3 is TGTGCCAGACAGGAGACCCAGTACTTC. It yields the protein CARQETQYF.

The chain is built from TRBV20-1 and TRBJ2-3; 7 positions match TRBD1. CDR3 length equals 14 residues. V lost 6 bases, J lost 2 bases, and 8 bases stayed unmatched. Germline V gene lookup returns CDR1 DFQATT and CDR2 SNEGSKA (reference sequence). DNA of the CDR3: TGCAGTGCGGAACAAGGGACAGCCACAGATACGCAGTATTTT. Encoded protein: CSAEQGTATDTQYF.

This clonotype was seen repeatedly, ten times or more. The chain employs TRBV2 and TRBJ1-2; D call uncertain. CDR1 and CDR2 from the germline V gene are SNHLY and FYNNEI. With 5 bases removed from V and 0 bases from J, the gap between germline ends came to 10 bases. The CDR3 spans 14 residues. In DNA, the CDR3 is TGTGCCAGCAGTTTTTCTCGGTCTAACTATGGCTACACCTTC. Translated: CASSFSRSNYGYTF.

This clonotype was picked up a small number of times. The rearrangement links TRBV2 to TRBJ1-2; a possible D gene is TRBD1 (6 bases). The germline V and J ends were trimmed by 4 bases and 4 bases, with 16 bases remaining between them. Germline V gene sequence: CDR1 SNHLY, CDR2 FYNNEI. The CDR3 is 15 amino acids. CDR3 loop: CASSGSARQAYGYTF. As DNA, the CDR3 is TGTGCCAGCAGTGGTTCGGCAAGACAGGCCTATGGCTACACCTTC.

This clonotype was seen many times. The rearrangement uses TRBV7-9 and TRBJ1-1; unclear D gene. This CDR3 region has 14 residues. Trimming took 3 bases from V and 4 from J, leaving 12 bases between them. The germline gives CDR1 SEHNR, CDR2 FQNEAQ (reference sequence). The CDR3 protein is CASSFSRGSTEAFF. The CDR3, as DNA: TGTGCCAGCAGCTTTAGTAGAGGGAGCACTGAAGCTTTCTTT.

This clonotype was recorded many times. The CDR3 sequence: CASSQLGTGGAETQYF. CDR3 nucleotides: TGTGCCAGCAGCCAGCTCGGGACAGGGGGCGCGGAGACCCAGTACTTC. This sequence joins TRBV14 and TRBJ2-5; 12 positions agree with TRBD1. Trimming took 3 bases from V and 5 from J; bases not matched to a gene: 7. Germline CDR1 and CDR2: SGHDN and FVKESK. This CDR3 comprises 16 residues.

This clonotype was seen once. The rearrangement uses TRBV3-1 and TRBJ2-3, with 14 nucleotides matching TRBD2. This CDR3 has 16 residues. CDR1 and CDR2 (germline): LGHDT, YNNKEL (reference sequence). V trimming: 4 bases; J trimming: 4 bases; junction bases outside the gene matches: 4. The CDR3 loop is CASSPGTSGRADTQYF. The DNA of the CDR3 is TGTGCCAGCAGCCCCGGGACTAGCGGGAGAGCAGATACGCAGTATTTT.

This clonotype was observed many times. DNA for the CDR3: TGTGCCATCAGTGACCCGAAGGGAAAGCAGTTCTTC. It yields the protein CAISDPKGKQFF. This chain joins TRBV10-3 and TRBJ2-1, with D uncertain. Germline CDR1 and CDR2: ENHRY and SYGVKD. The V and J ends lost 3 bases and 11 bases respectively, with 11 bases between them. The length of the CDR3 is 12 residues.

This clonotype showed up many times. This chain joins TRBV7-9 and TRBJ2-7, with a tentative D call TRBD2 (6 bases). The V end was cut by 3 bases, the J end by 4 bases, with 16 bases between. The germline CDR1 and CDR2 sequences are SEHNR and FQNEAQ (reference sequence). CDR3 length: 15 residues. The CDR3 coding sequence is TGTGCCAGCAGCTTTATCCAGGCGGGGAAATACGAGCAGTACTTC. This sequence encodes CASSFIQAGKYEQYF.

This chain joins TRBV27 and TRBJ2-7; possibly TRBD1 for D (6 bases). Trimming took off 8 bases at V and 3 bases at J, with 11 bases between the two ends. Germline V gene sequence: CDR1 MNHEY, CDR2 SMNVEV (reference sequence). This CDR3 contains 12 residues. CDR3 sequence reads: CASRDTHYEQYF. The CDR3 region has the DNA TGTGCCAGCCGGGACACTCACTACGAGCAGTACTTC.

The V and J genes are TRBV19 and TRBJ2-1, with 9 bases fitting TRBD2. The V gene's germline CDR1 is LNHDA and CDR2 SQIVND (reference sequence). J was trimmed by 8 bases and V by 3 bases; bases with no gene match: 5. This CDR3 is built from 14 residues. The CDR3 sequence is CASSMLAGSHEQFF. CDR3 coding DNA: TGTGCCAGTAGTATGCTAGCGGGAAGTCATGAGCAGTTCTTC.

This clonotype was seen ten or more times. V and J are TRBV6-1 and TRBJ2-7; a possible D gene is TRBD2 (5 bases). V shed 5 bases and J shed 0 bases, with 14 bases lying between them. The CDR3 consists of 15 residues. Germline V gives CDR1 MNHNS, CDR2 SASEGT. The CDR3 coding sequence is TGTGCCAGCAGTTCCCCGGGCCGGGGCTCCTACGAGCAGTACTTC. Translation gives CASSSPGRGSYEQYF.

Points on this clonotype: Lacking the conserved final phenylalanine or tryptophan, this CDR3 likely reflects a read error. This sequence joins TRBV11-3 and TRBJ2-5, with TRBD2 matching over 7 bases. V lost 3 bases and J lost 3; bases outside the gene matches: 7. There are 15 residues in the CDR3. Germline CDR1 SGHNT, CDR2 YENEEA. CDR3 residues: CASSLTSLEEETQYL. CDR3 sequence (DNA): TGTGCCAGCAGCTTGACTAGCCTGGAGGAAGAGACCCAGTACCTC.

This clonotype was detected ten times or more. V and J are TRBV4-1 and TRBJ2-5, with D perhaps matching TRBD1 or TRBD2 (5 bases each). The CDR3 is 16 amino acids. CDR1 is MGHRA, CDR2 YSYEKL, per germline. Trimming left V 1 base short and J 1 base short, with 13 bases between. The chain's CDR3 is CASSQGFQGAQETQYF. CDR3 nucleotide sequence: TGCGCCAGCAGCCAAGGGTTCCAGGGAGCCCAAGAGACCCAGTACTTC.

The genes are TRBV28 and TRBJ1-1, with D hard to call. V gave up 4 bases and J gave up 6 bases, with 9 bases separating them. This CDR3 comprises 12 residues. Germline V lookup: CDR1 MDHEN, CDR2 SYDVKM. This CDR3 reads CASSWTGSEAFF. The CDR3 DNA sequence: TGTGCCAGCAGTTGGACGGGTTCTGAAGCTTTCTTT.

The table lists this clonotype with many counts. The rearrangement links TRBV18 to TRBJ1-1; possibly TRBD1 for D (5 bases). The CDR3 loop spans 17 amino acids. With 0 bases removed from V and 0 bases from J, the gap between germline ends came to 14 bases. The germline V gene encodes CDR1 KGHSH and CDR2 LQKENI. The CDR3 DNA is TGTGCCAGCTCACCACCAACGCAGGGAACTATGAACACTGAAGCTTTCTTT. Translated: CASSPPTQGTMNTEAFF.